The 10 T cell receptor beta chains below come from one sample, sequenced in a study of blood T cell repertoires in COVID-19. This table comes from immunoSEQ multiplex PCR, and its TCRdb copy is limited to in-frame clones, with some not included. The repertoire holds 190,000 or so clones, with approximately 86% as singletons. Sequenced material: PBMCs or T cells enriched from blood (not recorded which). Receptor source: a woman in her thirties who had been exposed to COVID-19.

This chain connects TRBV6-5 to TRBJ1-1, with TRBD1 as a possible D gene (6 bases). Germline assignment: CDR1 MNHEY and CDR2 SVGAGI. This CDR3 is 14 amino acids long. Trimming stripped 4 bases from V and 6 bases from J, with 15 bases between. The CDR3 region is CASSLLTGRPEAFF. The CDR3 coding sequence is TGTGCCAGCAGTTTGTTGACAGGCCGACCTGAAGCTTTCTTT.

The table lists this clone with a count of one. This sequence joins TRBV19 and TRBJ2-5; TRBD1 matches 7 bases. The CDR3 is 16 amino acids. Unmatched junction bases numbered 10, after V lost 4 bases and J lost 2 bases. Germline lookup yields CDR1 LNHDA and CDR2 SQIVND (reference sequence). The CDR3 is CASSKGQTIIQETQYF. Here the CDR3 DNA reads TGTGCCAGTAGTAAGGGACAGACAATAATACAAGAGACCCAGTACTTC.

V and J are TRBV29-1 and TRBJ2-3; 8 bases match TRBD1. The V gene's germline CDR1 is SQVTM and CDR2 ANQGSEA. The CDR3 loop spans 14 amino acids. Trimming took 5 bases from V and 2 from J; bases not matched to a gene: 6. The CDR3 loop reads CSVRTGKNTDTQYF. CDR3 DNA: TGCAGCGTTAGGACAGGGAAAAACACAGATACGCAGTATTTT.

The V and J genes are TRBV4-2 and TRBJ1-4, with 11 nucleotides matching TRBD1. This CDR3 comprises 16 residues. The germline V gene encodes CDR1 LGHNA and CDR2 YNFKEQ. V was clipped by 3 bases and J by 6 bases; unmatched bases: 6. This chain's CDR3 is CASSQTRTGGDEKLFF. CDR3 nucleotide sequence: TGTGCCAGCAGCCAGACTAGGACAGGGGGCGATGAAAAACTGTTTTTT.

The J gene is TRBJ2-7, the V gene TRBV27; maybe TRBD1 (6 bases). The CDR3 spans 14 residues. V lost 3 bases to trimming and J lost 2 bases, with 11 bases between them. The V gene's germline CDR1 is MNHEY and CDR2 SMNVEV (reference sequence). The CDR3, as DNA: TGTGCCAGCAGTTTGTCCGGGACAACCTACGAGCAGTACTTC. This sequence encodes CASSLSGTTYEQYF.

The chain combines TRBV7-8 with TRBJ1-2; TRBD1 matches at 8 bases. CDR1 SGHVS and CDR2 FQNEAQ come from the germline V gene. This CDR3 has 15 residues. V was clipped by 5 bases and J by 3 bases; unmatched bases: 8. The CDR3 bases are TGTGCCAGCAGCGAGGACAGGGTCGGACACTATGGCTACACCTTC. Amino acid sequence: CASSEDRVGHYGYTF.

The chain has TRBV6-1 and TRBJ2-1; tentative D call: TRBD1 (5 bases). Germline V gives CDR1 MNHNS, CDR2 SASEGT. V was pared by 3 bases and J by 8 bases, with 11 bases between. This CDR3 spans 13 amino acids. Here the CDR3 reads CASSEQGRHEQFF. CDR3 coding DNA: TGTGCCAGCAGTGAGCAGGGTAGACATGAGCAGTTCTTC.

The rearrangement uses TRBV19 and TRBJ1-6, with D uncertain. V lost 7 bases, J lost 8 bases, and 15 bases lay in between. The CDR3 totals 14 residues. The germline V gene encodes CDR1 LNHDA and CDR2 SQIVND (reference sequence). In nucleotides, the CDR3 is TGTGCCAGTACTATGGGAGGTATGGATTCACCCCTCCACTTT. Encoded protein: CASTMGGMDSPLHF.

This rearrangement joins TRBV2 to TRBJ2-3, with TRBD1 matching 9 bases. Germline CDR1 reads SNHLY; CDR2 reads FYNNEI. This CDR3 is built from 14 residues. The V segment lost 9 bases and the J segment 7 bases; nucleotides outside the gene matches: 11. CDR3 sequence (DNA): TGTGCCAGTGGAGGGACAGGGTATCTATATACGCAGTATTTT. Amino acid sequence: CASGGTGYLYTQYF.

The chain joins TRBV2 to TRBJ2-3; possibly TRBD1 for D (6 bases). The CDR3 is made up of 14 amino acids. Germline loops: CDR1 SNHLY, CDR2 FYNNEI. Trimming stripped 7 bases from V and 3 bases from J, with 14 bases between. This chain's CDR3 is CASTEGQGTDTQYF. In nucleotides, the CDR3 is TGTGCCAGCACCGAAGGGCAGGGGACAGATACGCAGTATTTT.